What follows describes a single TCR beta chain. The entry originates in a study of shared clonotypes between healthy human individuals. Libraries were prepared by immunoSEQ multiplex PCR; TCRdb keeps only in-frame clonotypes and omits some of them. The sample includes roughly 660,000 clones, around 90% of them seen just once. What was sequenced was memory CD8+ T cells from PBMCs. Documented subset: CD45RO+ cells pooled with CCR7-negative TemRA cells. This clonotype was sampled from a man in his late teens or twenties in good health. Some clones in this sample may be carry-over from other donors' samples.

The DNA for the CDR3 is TGCGCCAGCAGCCAACGGCGAGGGCAGGGACTAGCGGGAGGTACTAACAATGAGCAGTTCTTC. Amino acid sequence: CASSQRRGQGLAGGTNNEQFF. The rearrangement joins TRBV4-1 to TRBJ2-1, with TRBD2 identical over 15 bases. The CDR3 extends over 21 amino acids. The V gene's germline CDR1 is MGHRA and CDR2 YSYEKL. Germline trimming cut 2 bases from V and 5 bases from J; bases unmatched to any gene: 16.